Listed below are T cell receptor beta chains from one sample, sequenced in a study of T cell responses to AZD1222 COVID-19 vaccine. TCRdb's table, derived via immunoSEQ multiplex PCR, lists solely in-frame clones and lacks some. Seen here are 180,000 or so clones, around nine tenths observed once, and the top ten hold 26%. The sample was peripheral blood, taken 28 days after the second AZD1222 dose. The receptor set was obtained from an adult who received the AZD1222 COVID-19 vaccine. The CDR3 runs from the conserved cysteine through the conserved F or W. Each record gives: clone size, V gene, CDR3 length, J gene, D gene, CDR3 DNA, CDR3 protein. A D gene is named only where the DNA matches it firmly. Some rows have no size entry. The others give once, few or many, or a class for an expanded clone.

clone size: NA
V gene: TRBV7-3
CDR3 length: 15
J gene: TRBJ2-1
D gene: TRBD2
CDR3 DNA: TGTGCCAGCAGCCCGACTAGCGGGAGATTTAATGAGCAGTTCTTC
CDR3 protein: CASSPTSGRFNEQFF

clone size: NA
V gene: TRBV21-1
CDR3 length: 13
J gene: TRBJ1-1
D gene: NA
CDR3 DNA: TGTGCCAGCAGGGCGTACATGAACACTGAAGCTTTCTTT
CDR3 protein: CASRAYMNTEAFF

clone size: NA
V gene: TRBV15
CDR3 length: 12
J gene: TRBJ1-2
D gene: TRBD1
CDR3 DNA: TGTGCCACCAGTCTACGGACAGGGGCTAACACCTTC
CDR3 protein: CATSLRTGANTF

clone size: NA
V gene: TRBV18
CDR3 length: 13
J gene: TRBJ1-1
D gene: TRBD1
CDR3 DNA: TGTGCCAGCTCACAACAGGGGGCGGGCGAAGCTTTCTTT
CDR3 protein: CASSQQGAGEAFF

clone size: NA
V gene: TRBV28
CDR3 length: 13
J gene: TRBJ1-1
D gene: NA
CDR3 DNA: TGTGCCAGCAGTCGGCCGGGACCACGGGGAGCTTTCTTT
CDR3 protein: CASSRPGPRGAFF

clone size: NA
V gene: TRBV12-3/TRBV12-4
CDR3 length: 13
J gene: TRBJ1-1
D gene: NA
CDR3 DNA: TGTGCCAGCAGTTTAATGCGGAACACTGAAGCTTTCTTT
CDR3 protein: CASSLMRNTEAFF

clone size: NA
V gene: TRBV28
CDR3 length: 15
J gene: TRBJ2-7
D gene: TRBD2
CDR3 DNA: TGTGCCAGCAGTCCCCACCGGGAGGGATCCTACGAGCAGTACTTC
CDR3 protein: CASSPHREGSYEQYF

clone size: NA
V gene: TRBV27
CDR3 length: 15
J gene: TRBJ2-7
D gene: TRBD1
CDR3 DNA: TGTGCCAGCAGTCCCACGGGACAGGTTCTCAACGAGCAGTACTTC
CDR3 protein: CASSPTGQVLNEQYF

clone size: NA
V gene: TRBV28
CDR3 length: 12
J gene: TRBJ2-3
D gene: NA
CDR3 DNA: TGTGCCAGCAGTCTCAACACAGATACGCAGTATTTT
CDR3 protein: CASSLNTDTQYF

clone size: NA
V gene: TRBV28
CDR3 length: 16
J gene: TRBJ2-1
D gene: TRBD1
CDR3 DNA: TGTGCCAGCATATCTTCCGGGACAGGCGCCTACAATGAGCAGTTCTTC
CDR3 protein: CASISSGTGAYNEQFF

clone size: NA
V gene: TRBV19
CDR3 length: 15
J gene: TRBJ1-3
D gene: TRBD1
CDR3 DNA: TGTGCCAGCAGATCCGGGACAGTCTCTGGAAACACCATATATTTT
CDR3 protein: CASRSGTVSGNTIYF

clone size: NA
V gene: TRBV30
CDR3 length: 14
J gene: TRBJ1-5
D gene: NA
CDR3 DNA: TGTGCCTGGAGTCGGACCTGGGGAGGTCAGCCCCAGCATTTT
CDR3 protein: CAWSRTWGGQPQHF

clone size: once
V gene: TRBV19
CDR3 length: 15
J gene: TRBJ1-2
D gene: NA
CDR3 DNA: TGTGCCAGTAGTATCCCGGGAGGGATTAACTATGGCTACACCTTC
CDR3 protein: CASSIPGGINYGYTF

clone size: NA
V gene: TRBV28
CDR3 length: 15
J gene: TRBJ2-3
D gene: TRBD2
CDR3 DNA: TGTGCCAGCACCCCTTTGAGCGGGAGGGCCGATACGCAGTATTTT
CDR3 protein: CASTPLSGRADTQYF

clone size: NA
V gene: TRBV7-2
CDR3 length: 15
J gene: TRBJ2-7
D gene: NA
CDR3 DNA: TGTGCCAGCAGCTTGGCGGGACCGAGCTCCTACGAGCAGTACTTC
CDR3 protein: CASSLAGPSSYEQYF

clone size: NA
V gene: TRBV5-1
CDR3 length: 14
J gene: TRBJ2-2
D gene: NA
CDR3 DNA: TGCGCCAGCAGCTTGGAGGGGTACACCGGGGAGCTGTTTTTT
CDR3 protein: CASSLEGYTGELFF

clone size: NA
V gene: TRBV10-3
CDR3 length: 16
J gene: TRBJ2-2
D gene: TRBD1
CDR3 DNA: TGTGCCATCAGGGGAAGGGACAGGGCCCGCACCGGGGAGCTGTTTTTT
CDR3 protein: CAIRGRDRARTGELFF

clone size: NA
V gene: TRBV28
CDR3 length: 13
J gene: TRBJ2-7
D gene: NA
CDR3 DNA: TGTGCCAGCAGTAAGGGATCCTACCACGAGCAGTACTTC
CDR3 protein: CASSKGSYHEQYF

clone size: NA
V gene: TRBV27
CDR3 length: 13
J gene: TRBJ1-2
D gene: NA
CDR3 DNA: TGTGCCAGCGCTACAAACGCTAACTATGGCTACACCTTC
CDR3 protein: CASATNANYGYTF

clone size: NA
V gene: TRBV5-6
CDR3 length: 11
J gene: TRBJ2-7
D gene: NA
CDR3 DNA: TGTGCCAGCAGTGACTACTACGAGCAGTACTTC
CDR3 protein: CASSDYYEQYF